These T cell receptor beta chains were read from a single sample in a study of blood T cell repertoires in COVID-19. The data were produced by immunoSEQ multiplex PCR, yet TCRdb's version contains in-frame clones alone and is incomplete. The sample yields 100,000 to 150,000 clones, roughly 84% seen once. Source material: peripheral blood. The receptors come from a man between 60 and 70 years old with acute or convalescent COVID-19. The CDR3 runs from the conserved cysteine through the conserved F or W. Fields, in order: V gene, J gene, clone size, D gene, CDR3 protein, CDR3 DNA. The D gene is left open where the match is weak. Where a row states a size, it is once, few, many or the class of an expanded clone; other rows omit it.

v_gene: TRBV5-1
j_gene: TRBJ2-2
abundance: NA
d_gene: TRBD2
CDR3aa: CASSFQGLAGTTNTGELFF
CDR3nt: TGCGCCAGCAGCTTCCAAGGACTAGCGGGAACCACGAACACCGGGGAGCTGTTTTTT

v_gene: TRBV7-2
j_gene: TRBJ2-1
abundance: NA
d_gene: NA
CDR3aa: CASSSSGYNEQFF
CDR3nt: TGTGCCAGCAGCTCATCCGGGTACAATGAGCAGTTCTTC

v_gene: TRBV25-1
j_gene: TRBJ1-1
abundance: NA
d_gene: TRBD1
CDR3aa: CASSGGGTGDTEAFF
CDR3nt: TGTGCCAGCAGTGGAGGGGGGACAGGGGACACTGAAGCTTTCTTT

v_gene: TRBV5-1
j_gene: TRBJ2-2
abundance: NA
d_gene: TRBD2
CDR3aa: CASSGTSGIDGELFF
CDR3nt: TGCGCCAGCAGCGGGACTAGCGGGATTGACGGGGAGCTGTTTTTT

v_gene: TRBV27
j_gene: TRBJ2-7
abundance: NA
d_gene: TRBD1
CDR3aa: CASRALGLGGTGDYEQYF
CDR3nt: TGTGCCAGCAGAGCATTAGGACTAGGGGGGACAGGGGACTACGAGCAGTACTTC

v_gene: TRBV29-1
j_gene: TRBJ1-5
abundance: NA
d_gene: TRBD1
CDR3aa: CSVRTGPDQPQHF
CDR3nt: TGCAGCGTTCGGACAGGGCCGGATCAGCCCCAGCATTTT

v_gene: TRBV7-9
j_gene: TRBJ2-1
abundance: NA
d_gene: TRBD1
CDR3aa: CASSLSSTGTGWRNEQFF
CDR3nt: TGTGCCAGCAGCTTGTCCAGCACCGGGACAGGGTGGCGAAATGAGCAGTTCTTC

v_gene: TRBV24-1
j_gene: TRBJ2-7
abundance: NA
d_gene: TRBD2
CDR3aa: CATSDPAGGRYEQYF
CDR3nt: TGTGCCACCAGTGACCCAGCGGGGGGGCGCTACGAGCAGTACTTC

v_gene: TRBV29-1
j_gene: TRBJ1-2
abundance: few
d_gene: NA
CDR3aa: CSVEDLVRDYGYTF
CDR3nt: TGCAGCGTTGAAGATCTGGTCAGGGACTATGGCTACACCTTC

v_gene: TRBV30
j_gene: TRBJ2-6
abundance: NA
d_gene: NA
CDR3aa: CAWSIQITLSGANVLTF
CDR3nt: TGTGCCTGGAGTATCCAGATAACCCTCTCTGGGGCCAACGTCCTGACTTTC

v_gene: TRBV5-6
j_gene: TRBJ1-1
abundance: NA
d_gene: NA
CDR3aa: CASSLTDRNTEAFF
CDR3nt: TGTGCCAGCAGCTTGACGGACAGGAACACTGAAGCTTTCTTT

v_gene: TRBV3-1/TRBV3-2
j_gene: TRBJ1-1
abundance: once
d_gene: TRBD1
CDR3aa: CASSLEDRTIEAFF
CDR3nt: TGTGCCAGCAGCCTGGAGGACAGGACAATTGAAGCTTTCTTT

v_gene: TRBV19
j_gene: TRBJ2-3
abundance: NA
d_gene: NA
CDR3aa: CAVQSAGGRADTQYF
CDR3nt: TGTGCAGTCCAGTCCGCAGGGGGGAGAGCAGATACGCAGTATTTT

v_gene: TRBV19
j_gene: TRBJ1-1
abundance: NA
d_gene: NA
CDR3aa: CASSMEGMTEAFF
CDR3nt: TGTGCCAGTAGTATGGAGGGAATGACTGAAGCTTTCTTT

v_gene: TRBV4-1
j_gene: TRBJ2-3
abundance: few
d_gene: TRBD2
CDR3aa: CASSQGGRPTDTQYF
CDR3nt: TGCGCCAGCAGCCAGGGCGGGAGGCCAACAGATACGCAGTATTTT

v_gene: TRBV5-1
j_gene: TRBJ2-5
abundance: NA
d_gene: NA
CDR3aa: CASSLTSRAPQETQYF
CDR3nt: TGCGCCAGCAGCTTGACTAGTAGGGCTCCGCAAGAGACCCAGTACTTC

v_gene: TRBV12-5
j_gene: TRBJ2-7
abundance: few
d_gene: NA
CDR3aa: CASGLGTVYEQYF
CDR3nt: TGTGCTAGTGGTTTGGGGACAGTCTACGAGCAGTACTTC

v_gene: TRBV12-5
j_gene: TRBJ1-2
abundance: NA
d_gene: NA
CDR3aa: CASGGKGQLKRDYGYTF
CDR3nt: TGTGCTAGTGGGGGGAAGGGACAACTCAAAAGGGACTATGGCTACACCTTC

v_gene: TRBV30
j_gene: TRBJ1-2
abundance: NA
d_gene: TRBD1
CDR3aa: CAWSETGVDYGYTF
CDR3nt: TGTGCCTGGAGTGAAACAGGGGTGGACTATGGCTACACCTTC

v_gene: TRBV7-3
j_gene: TRBJ1-1
abundance: once
d_gene: TRBD1
CDR3aa: CASSPWTGLGNTEAFF
CDR3nt: TGTGCCAGCAGCCCCTGGACAGGGTTAGGGAACACTGAAGCTTTCTTT

v_gene: TRBV19
j_gene: TRBJ1-2
abundance: NA
d_gene: TRBD1
CDR3aa: CASSTQDRGRNGYTF
CDR3nt: TGTGCCAGTAGTACGCAGGACAGGGGGCGGAATGGCTACACCTTC

v_gene: TRBV9
j_gene: TRBJ2-5
abundance: once
d_gene: NA
CDR3aa: CASSVGMEQETQYF
CDR3nt: TGTGCCAGCAGCGTAGGTATGGAGCAAGAGACCCAGTACTTC

v_gene: TRBV3-1/TRBV3-2
j_gene: TRBJ1-6
abundance: NA
d_gene: TRBD1
CDR3aa: CASSRPGTGDSPLHF
CDR3nt: TGTGCCAGCAGCCGCCCAGGGACAGGAGATTCACCCCTCCACTTT

v_gene: TRBV7-8
j_gene: TRBJ2-5
abundance: NA
d_gene: TRBD1
CDR3aa: CASSRGQGGTETQYF
CDR3nt: TGTGCCAGCAGTCGGGGACAGGGGGGGACGGAGACCCAGTACTTC

v_gene: TRBV5-1
j_gene: TRBJ1-2
abundance: NA
d_gene: TRBD1
CDR3aa: CASREAGTADGYTF
CDR3nt: TGCGCCAGCAGGGAAGCCGGGACAGCGGATGGCTACACCTTC

v_gene: TRBV6-5
j_gene: TRBJ2-7
abundance: NA
d_gene: NA
CDR3aa: CASNLDRASYEQYF
CDR3nt: TGTGCCAGCAACTTGGACAGAGCCAGCTACGAGCAGTACTTC

v_gene: TRBV3-1/TRBV3-2
j_gene: TRBJ1-1
abundance: NA
d_gene: NA
CDR3aa: CASSQAGGHTEAFF
CDR3nt: TGTGCCAGCAGCCAAGCGGGGGGGCACACTGAAGCTTTCTTT

v_gene: TRBV19
j_gene: TRBJ1-2
abundance: NA
d_gene: TRBD1
CDR3aa: CASRTGTGGFGYTF
CDR3nt: TGTGCCAGTAGAACCGGGACAGGGGGCTTTGGCTACACCTTC

v_gene: TRBV5-1
j_gene: TRBJ2-2
abundance: NA
d_gene: NA
CDR3aa: CASSLALRPQTGELFF
CDR3nt: TGCGCCAGCAGCTTGGCCTTGAGGCCCCAAACCGGGGAGCTGTTTTTT

v_gene: TRBV24-1
j_gene: TRBJ1-5
abundance: NA
d_gene: TRBD1
CDR3aa: CATSESAGTANQHF
CDR3nt: TGTGCCACCAGTGAAAGCGCCGGGACAGCAAACCAGCATTTT

v_gene: TRBV19
j_gene: TRBJ1-5
abundance: NA
d_gene: TRBD1
CDR3aa: CASTLTGGLGNSNQPQHF
CDR3nt: TGTGCCAGTACCCTAACAGGGGGCTTGGGTAATAGCAATCAGCCCCAGCATTTT

v_gene: TRBV6-5
j_gene: TRBJ1-4
abundance: NA
d_gene: NA
CDR3aa: CASSLSGGSNEKLFF
CDR3nt: TGTGCCAGCAGTCTCAGTGGGGGGTCTAATGAAAAACTGTTTTTT

v_gene: TRBV24-1
j_gene: TRBJ2-5
abundance: NA
d_gene: NA
CDR3aa: CATSGAGAMVMETQYF
CDR3nt: TGTGCCACCAGTGGGGCGGGGGCGATGGTTATGGAGACCCAGTACTTC

v_gene: TRBV5-1
j_gene: TRBJ2-2
abundance: NA
d_gene: NA
CDR3aa: CASRGGSNTGELFF
CDR3nt: TGCGCCAGCAGGGGGGGATCGAACACCGGGGAGCTGTTTTTT

v_gene: TRBV2
j_gene: TRBJ1-4
abundance: few
d_gene: TRBD1
CDR3aa: CASSGQVFNEKLFF
CDR3nt: TGTGCCAGCTCCGGACAGGTGTTTAATGAAAAACTGTTTTTT

v_gene: TRBV5-4
j_gene: TRBJ2-1
abundance: NA
d_gene: TRBD2
CDR3aa: CASSSGLAGVSDEQFF
CDR3nt: TGTGCCAGCAGCTCGGGACTAGCGGGAGTAAGCGATGAGCAGTTCTTC

v_gene: TRBV12-3/TRBV12-4
j_gene: TRBJ1-1
abundance: NA
d_gene: NA
CDR3aa: CASSWGRGGKAFF
CDR3nt: TGTGCCAGCAGCTGGGGGAGGGGGGGAAAAGCTTTCTTT

v_gene: TRBV29-1
j_gene: TRBJ2-7
abundance: NA
d_gene: NA
CDR3aa: CSVIVSYEQYF
CDR3nt: TGCAGCGTGATAGTGTCCTACGAGCAGTACTTC

v_gene: TRBV27
j_gene: TRBJ1-5
abundance: NA
d_gene: TRBD1
CDR3aa: CASSPWDRGNQPQHF
CDR3nt: TGTGCCAGCAGTCCATGGGACAGGGGGAATCAGCCCCAGCATTTT

v_gene: TRBV28
j_gene: TRBJ2-7
abundance: NA
d_gene: TRBD1
CDR3aa: CASSSTTGASSYEQYF
CDR3nt: TGTGCCAGCAGTTCTACGACAGGGGCGAGCTCCTACGAGCAGTACTTC

v_gene: TRBV6-1
j_gene: TRBJ1-2
abundance: NA
d_gene: NA
CDR3aa: CASSETMTGLNYGYTF
CDR3nt: TGTGCCAGCAGTGAAACGATGACAGGCCTTAACTATGGCTACACCTTC